The rows below give T cell receptor beta chains drawn from one sample of a study of Ad26.COV2.S vaccination and SARS-CoV-2 variants. The method was immunoSEQ multiplex PCR; TCRdb's version includes in-frame clones alone and lacks a portion of them. The sample includes about 420,000 clones, over 75% of them seen just once. The sample consisted of peripheral blood, taken in a trial of Ad26.COV2.S vaccine versus placebo. The receptors were sampled from a person between 18 and 65 years old who received the Ad26.COV2.S COVID-19 vaccine or a placebo. The CDR3 runs from the conserved cysteine through the conserved F or W.

CDR3 protein: CSVVVSPWRAEAFF
J gene: TRBJ1-1
V gene: TRBV29-1

CDR3 protein: CASSLMPVNGGQGGMNTEAFF
J gene: TRBJ1-1
V gene: TRBV7-3

CDR3 protein: CASRRQGGDEQFF
J gene: TRBJ2-1
V gene: TRBV12-3/TRBV12-4

CDR3 protein: CASSLWTGNEKLFF
J gene: TRBJ1-4
V gene: TRBV7-2

CDR3 protein: CASSHLGSATNEKLFF
J gene: TRBJ1-4
V gene: TRBV28

CDR3 protein: CATSPREGKTYEQYF
J gene: TRBJ2-7
V gene: TRBV24-1

CDR3 protein: CASSPGGRVVGNQPQHF
J gene: TRBJ1-5
V gene: TRBV9

CDR3 protein: CASRSPKEFNYGYTF
J gene: TRBJ1-2
V gene: TRBV6-4

CDR3 protein: CASSLGATGAGGFNEQFF
J gene: TRBJ2-1
V gene: TRBV7-2

CDR3 protein: CASSQLTSTNEKLFF
J gene: TRBJ1-4
V gene: TRBV4-1

CDR3 protein: CASSSGLAGGRWYF
J gene: TRBJ2-3
V gene: TRBV7-9

CDR3 protein: CASSESRALYEQYF
J gene: TRBJ2-7
V gene: TRBV2

CDR3 protein: CASSLKGTLYGYTF
J gene: TRBJ1-2
V gene: TRBV7-8

CDR3 protein: CASSLRSLGTMNTEAFF
J gene: TRBJ1-1
V gene: TRBV13

CDR3 protein: CASSSIEQIKSTDTQYF
J gene: TRBJ2-3
V gene: TRBV5-6

CDR3 protein: CSASYPPPYEQYF
J gene: TRBJ2-7
V gene: TRBV20-1